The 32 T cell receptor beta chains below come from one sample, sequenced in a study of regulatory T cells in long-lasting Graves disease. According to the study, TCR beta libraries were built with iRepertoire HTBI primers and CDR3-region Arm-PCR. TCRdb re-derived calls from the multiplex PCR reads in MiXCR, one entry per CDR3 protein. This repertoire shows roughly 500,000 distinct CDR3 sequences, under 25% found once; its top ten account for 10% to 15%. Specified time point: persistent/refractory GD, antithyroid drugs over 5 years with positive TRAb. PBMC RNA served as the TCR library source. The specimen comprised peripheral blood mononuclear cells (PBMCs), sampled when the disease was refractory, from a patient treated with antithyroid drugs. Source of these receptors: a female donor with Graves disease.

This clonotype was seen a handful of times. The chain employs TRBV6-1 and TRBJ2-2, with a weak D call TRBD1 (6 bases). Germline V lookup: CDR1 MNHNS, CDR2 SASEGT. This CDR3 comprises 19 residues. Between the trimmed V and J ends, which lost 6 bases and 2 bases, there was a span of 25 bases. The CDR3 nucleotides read TGTGCCAGCAGGAATCCCTTCAGGGGTCTCCTAATAAACACCGGGGAGCTGTTTTTT. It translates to CASRNPFRGLLINTGELFF.

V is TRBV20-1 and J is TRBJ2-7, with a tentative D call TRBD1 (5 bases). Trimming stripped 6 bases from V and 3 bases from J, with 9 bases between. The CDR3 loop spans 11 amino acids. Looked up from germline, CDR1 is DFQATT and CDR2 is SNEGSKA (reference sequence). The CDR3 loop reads CSAWQGYEQYF. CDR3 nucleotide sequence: TGCAGTGCATGGCAGGGCTACGAGCAGTACTTC.

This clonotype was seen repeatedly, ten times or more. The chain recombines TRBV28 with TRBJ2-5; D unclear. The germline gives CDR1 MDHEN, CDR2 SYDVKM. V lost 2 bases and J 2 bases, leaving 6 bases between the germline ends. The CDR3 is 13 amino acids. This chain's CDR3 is CASSLTEQETQYF. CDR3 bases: TGTGCCAGCAGTTTAACTGAACAAGAGACCCAGTACTTC.

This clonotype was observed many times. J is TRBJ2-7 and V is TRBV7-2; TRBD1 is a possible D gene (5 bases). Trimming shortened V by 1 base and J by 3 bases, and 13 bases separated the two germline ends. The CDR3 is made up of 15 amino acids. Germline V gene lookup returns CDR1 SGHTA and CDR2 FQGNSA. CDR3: CASSLGAGPLYEQYF. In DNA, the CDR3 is TGTGCCAGCAGCTTAGGGGCAGGGCCTCTCTACGAGCAGTACTTC.

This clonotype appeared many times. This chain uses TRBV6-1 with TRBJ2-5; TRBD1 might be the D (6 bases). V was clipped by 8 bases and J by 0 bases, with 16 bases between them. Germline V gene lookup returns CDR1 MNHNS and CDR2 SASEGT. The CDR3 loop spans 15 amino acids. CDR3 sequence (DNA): TGTGCCAGCTCGATGGCTACAGGGTACCAAGAGACCCAGTACTTC. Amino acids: CASSMATGYQETQYF.

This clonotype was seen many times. The CDR3 coding sequence is TGTGCCAGCAGCTTTGGTCAACAGGGGGCTGGTGAAGAGCAGTACTTC. Encoded protein: CASSFGQQGAGEEQYF. The V call is TRBV5-5, the J call TRBJ2-7; 9 bases fit TRBD1. This CDR3 has 16 residues. CDR1 and CDR2 (germline): SGHKS, YYEKEE (reference sequence). Trimming cost V 2 bases and J 7 bases; bases outside gene matches: 13. Filled out from reference TRBV5-5 and TRBJ2-7, the complete variable domain reads DAGVTQSPTHLIKTRGQQVTLRCSPISGHKSVSWYQQVLGQGPQFIFQYYEKEERGRGNFPDRFSARQFPNYSSELNVNALLLGDSALYLCASSFGQQGAGEEQYFGPGTRLTVT.

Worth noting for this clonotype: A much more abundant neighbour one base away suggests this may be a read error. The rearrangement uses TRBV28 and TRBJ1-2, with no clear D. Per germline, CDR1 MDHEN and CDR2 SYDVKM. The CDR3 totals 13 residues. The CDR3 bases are TGTGCCACCGCCCGGGGAGGGTACTATGGCTACATCTTC. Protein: CATARGGYYGYIF.

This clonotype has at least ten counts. CDR3 sequence reads: CASQGASNEKLFF. In nucleotides, the CDR3 is TGTGCCAGCCAGGGGGCTTCTAATGAAAAACTGTTTTTT. V and J are TRBV27 and TRBJ1-4, with 8 bases that match TRBD1. The trim removed 8 bases at V and 3 bases at J, leaving 2 bases unmatched. The germline gives CDR1 MNHEY, CDR2 SMNVEV (reference sequence). The CDR3 contains 13 residues. Supplemented by reference TRBV27 and TRBJ1-4, the full variable domain reads EAQVTQNPRYLITVTGKKLTVTCSQNMNHEYMSWYRQDPGLGLRQIYYSMNVEVTDKGDVPEGYKVSRKEKRNFPLILESPSPNQTSLYFCASQGASNEKLFFGSGTQLSVL.

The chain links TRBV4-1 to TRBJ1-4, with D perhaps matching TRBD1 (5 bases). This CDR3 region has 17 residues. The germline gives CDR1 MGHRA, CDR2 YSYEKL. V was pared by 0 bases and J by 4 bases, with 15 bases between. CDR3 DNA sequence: TGCGCCAGCAGCCAAGAGAGGTCCGGGACGGGTAATGAAAAACTGTTTTTT. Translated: CASSQERSGTGNEKLFF.

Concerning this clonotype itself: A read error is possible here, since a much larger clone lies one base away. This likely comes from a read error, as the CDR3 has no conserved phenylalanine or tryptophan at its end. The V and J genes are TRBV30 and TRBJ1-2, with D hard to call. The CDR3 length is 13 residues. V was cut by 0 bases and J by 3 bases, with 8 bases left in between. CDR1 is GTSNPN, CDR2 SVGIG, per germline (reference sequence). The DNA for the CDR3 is TGTGCCTGGAGTGTCGAAACGGACTATGGCTACACCTCC. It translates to CAWSVETDYGYTS.

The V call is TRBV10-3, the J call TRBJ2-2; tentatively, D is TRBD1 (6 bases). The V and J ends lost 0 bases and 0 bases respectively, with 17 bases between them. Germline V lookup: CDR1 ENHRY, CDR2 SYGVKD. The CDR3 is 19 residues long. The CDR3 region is CAISESWLVGAPNTGELFF. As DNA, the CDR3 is TGTGCCATCAGTGAGTCCTGGCTAGTGGGGGCCCCGAACACCGGGGAGCTGTTTTTT.

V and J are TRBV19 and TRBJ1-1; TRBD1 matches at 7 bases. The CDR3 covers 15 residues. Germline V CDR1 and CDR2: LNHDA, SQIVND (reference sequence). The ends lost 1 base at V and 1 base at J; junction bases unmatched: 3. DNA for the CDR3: TGTGCCAGTAGTATAGCGTGGACAGGGAACACTGAAGCTTTCTTT. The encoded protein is CASSIAWTGNTEAFF.

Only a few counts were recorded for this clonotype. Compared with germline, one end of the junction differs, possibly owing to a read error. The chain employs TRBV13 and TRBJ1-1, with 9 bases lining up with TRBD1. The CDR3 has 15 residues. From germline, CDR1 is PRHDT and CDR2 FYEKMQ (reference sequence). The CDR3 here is CASSPYGTGNAEAFF. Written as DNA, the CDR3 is TGTGCCAGCAGCCCCTATGGGACAGGGAACGCTGAAGCTTTCTTT.

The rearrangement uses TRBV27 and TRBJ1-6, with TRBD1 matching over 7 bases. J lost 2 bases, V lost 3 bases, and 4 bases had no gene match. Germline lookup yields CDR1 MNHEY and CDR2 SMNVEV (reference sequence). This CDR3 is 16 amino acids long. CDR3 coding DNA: TGTGCCAGCAGTTTTGACAGGGCGCCCTATAATTCACCCCTCCACTTT. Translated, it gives CASSFDRAPYNSPLHF.

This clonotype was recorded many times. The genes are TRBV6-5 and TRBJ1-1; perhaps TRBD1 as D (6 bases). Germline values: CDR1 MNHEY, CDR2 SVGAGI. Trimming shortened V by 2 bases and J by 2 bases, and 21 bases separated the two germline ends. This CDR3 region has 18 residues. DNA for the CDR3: TGTGCCAGCAGTTACCAAATCACAGGGCGGCACATTAACACTGAAGCTTTCTTT. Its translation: CASSYQITGRHINTEAFF.

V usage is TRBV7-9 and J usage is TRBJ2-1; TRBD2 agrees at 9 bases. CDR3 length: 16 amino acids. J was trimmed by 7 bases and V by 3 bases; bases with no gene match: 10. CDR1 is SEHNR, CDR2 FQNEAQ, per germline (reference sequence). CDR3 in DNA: TGTGCCAGCAGCTTTCCCTCGGGACTAGCATTAAATGAGCAGTTCTTC. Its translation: CASSFPSGLALNEQFF.

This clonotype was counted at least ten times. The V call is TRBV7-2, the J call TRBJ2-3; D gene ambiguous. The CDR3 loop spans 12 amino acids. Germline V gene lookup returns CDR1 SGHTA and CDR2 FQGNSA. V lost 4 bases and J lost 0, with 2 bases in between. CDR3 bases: TGTGCCAGCAGCTCGAGCACAGATACGCAGTATTTT. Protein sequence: CASSSSTDTQYF.

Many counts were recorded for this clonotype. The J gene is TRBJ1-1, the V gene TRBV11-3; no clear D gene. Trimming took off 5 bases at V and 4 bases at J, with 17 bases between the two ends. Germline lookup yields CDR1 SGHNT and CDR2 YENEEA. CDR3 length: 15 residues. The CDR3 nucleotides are TGTGCCAGCAGCCCCCTCACTAGGGTGGGCACTGAAGCTTTCTTT. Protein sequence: CASSPLTRVGTEAFF.

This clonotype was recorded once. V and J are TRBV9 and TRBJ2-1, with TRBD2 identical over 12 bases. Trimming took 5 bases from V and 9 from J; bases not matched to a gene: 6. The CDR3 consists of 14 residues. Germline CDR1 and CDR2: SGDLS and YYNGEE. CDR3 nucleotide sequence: TGTGCCAGCAGTGATCAGACTAGCGGGGGTGAGCAGTTCTTC. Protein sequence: CASSDQTSGGEQFF.

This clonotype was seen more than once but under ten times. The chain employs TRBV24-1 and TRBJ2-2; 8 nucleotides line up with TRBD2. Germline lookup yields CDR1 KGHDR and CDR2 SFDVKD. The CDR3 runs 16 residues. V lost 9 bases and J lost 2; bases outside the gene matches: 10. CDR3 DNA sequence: TGTGCCACCGGACCGACCCGGGAGGGAAACACCGGGGAGCTGTTTTTT. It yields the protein CATGPTREGNTGELFF.

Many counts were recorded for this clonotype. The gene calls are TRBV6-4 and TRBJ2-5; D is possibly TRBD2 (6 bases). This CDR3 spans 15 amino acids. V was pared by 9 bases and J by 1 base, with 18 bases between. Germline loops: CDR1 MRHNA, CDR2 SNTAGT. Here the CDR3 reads CASSRGGATQETQYF. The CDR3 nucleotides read TGTGCCAGTAGTCGAGGCGGGGCGACCCAAGAGACCCAGTACTTC.

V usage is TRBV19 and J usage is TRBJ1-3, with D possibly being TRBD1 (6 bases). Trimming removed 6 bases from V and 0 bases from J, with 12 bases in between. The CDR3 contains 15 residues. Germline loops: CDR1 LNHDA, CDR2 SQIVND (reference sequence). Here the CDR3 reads CASSPGQHSGNTIYF. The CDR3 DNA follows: TGTGCCAGTAGCCCCGGACAGCACTCTGGAAACACCATATATTTT.

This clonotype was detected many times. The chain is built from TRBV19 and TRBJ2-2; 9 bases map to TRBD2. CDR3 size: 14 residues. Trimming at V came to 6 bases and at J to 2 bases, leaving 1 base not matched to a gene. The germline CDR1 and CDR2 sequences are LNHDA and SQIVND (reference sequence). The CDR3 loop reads CASRGTSNTGELFF. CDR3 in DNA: TGTGCCAGTAGAGGGACTAGCAACACCGGGGAGCTGTTTTTT.

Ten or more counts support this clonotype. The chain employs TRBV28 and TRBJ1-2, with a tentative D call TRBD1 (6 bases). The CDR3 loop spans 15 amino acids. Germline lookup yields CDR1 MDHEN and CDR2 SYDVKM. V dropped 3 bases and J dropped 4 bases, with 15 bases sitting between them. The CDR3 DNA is TGTGCCAGCAGTTTCCCCCGGACAGTGGTCTATGGCTACACCTTC. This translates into CASSFPRTVVYGYTF.

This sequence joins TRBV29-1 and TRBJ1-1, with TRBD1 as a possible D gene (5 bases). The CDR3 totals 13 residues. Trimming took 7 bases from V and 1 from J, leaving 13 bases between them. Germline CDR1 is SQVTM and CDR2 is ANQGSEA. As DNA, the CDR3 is TGCAGCGCTTGCGGGGCCGCGAACACTGAAGCTTTCTTT. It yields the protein CSACGAANTEAFF.

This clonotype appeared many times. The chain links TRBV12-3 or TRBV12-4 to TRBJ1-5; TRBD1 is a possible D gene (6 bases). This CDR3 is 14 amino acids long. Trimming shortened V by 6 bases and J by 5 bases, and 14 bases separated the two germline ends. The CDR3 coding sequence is TGTGCCAGCAGCTTAAAACAGGGCGATCAGCCCCAGCATTTT. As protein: CASSLKQGDQPQHF.

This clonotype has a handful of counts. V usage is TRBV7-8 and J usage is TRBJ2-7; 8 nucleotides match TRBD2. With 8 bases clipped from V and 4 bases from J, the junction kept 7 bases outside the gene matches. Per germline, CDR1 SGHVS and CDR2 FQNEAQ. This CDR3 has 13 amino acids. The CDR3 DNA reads TGTGCCAGCCGTCCCGGGACTAGTTACGAGCAGTACTTC. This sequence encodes CASRPGTSYEQYF.

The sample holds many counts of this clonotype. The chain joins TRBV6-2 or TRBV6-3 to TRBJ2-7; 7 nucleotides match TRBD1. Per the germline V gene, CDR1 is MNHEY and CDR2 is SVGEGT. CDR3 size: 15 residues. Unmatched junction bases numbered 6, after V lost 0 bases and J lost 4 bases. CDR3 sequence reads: CASSYSAGGRYEQYF. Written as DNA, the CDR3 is TGTGCCAGCAGTTACTCCGCAGGGGGAAGATACGAGCAGTACTTC.

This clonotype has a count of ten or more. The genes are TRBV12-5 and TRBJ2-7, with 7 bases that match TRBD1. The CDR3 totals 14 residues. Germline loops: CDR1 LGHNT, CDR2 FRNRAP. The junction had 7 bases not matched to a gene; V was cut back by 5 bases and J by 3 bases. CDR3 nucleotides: TGTGCTAGTGGTGTGGGGACAGCGATCTACGAGCAGTACTTC. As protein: CASGVGTAIYEQYF. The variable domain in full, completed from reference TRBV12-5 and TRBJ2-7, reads DARVTQTPRHKVTEMGQEVTMRCQPILGHNTVFWYRQTMMQGLELLAYFRNRAPLDDSGMPKDRFSAEMPDATLATLKIQPSEPRDSAVYFCASGVGTAIYEQYFGPGTRLTVT.

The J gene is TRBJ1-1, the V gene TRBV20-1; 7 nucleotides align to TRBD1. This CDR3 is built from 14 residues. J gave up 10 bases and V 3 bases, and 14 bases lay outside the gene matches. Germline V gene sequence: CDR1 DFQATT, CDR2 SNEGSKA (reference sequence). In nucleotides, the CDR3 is TGCAGTGCTAGTTACAGGGGCTCGAATTCAGCAGCTTTCTTT. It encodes CSASYRGSNSAAFF.

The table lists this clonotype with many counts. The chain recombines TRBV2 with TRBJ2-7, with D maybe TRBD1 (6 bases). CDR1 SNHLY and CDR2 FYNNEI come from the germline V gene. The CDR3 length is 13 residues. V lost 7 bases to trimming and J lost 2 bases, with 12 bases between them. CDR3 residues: CASMGDTTYEQYF. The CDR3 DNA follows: TGTGCCAGCATGGGGGACACGACCTACGAGCAGTACTTC.

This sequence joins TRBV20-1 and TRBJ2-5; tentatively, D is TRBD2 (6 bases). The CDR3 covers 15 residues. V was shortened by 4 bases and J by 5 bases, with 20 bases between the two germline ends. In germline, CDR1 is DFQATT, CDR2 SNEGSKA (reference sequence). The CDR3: CSAILTLGGAETQYF. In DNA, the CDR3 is TGCAGTGCTATTTTGACCCTCGGAGGGGCGGAGACCCAGTACTTC.